The present T cell receptor (beta chain) was sequenced within a study of T cell responses to AZD1222 COVID-19 vaccine. Study outcomes and limitations: Baseline serostatus was positive in only a handful of AZD1222 recipients. Nearly half of spike-specific TCRs reportedly target variant regions that are unmutated in the B.1.351 and B.1.1.7 variants. Spike-specific TCR breadth and depth grew following two AZD1222 doses. White British ancestry dominated among donors, who included more females, and clonal diversity was possibly underestimated.

Profiling relied on immunoSEQ multiplex PCR, and the TCRdb table lists in-frame clones only, not all of them. The data contain some 100,000 clones, 87% of them seen just once; the ten biggest clones take up 4% to 6%. In germline, CDR1 is SGHNT, CDR2 YYREEE (reference sequence). V was shortened by 0 bases and J by 6 bases, with 9 bases between the two germline ends. The CDR3 sequence is 13 residues long. With respect to this clone: Its cognate antigen is unknown.

The TCR sequence derives from an adult in good health. The chain links TRBV5-4 to TRBJ1-2; D is unresolved. The starting material was peripheral blood, obtained on day 0 of AZD1222 vaccination. The CDR3 loop is CASSLEQLDGYTF. The CDR3 DNA follows: TGTGCCAGCAGCTTGGAACAGCTCGATGGCTACACCTTC.